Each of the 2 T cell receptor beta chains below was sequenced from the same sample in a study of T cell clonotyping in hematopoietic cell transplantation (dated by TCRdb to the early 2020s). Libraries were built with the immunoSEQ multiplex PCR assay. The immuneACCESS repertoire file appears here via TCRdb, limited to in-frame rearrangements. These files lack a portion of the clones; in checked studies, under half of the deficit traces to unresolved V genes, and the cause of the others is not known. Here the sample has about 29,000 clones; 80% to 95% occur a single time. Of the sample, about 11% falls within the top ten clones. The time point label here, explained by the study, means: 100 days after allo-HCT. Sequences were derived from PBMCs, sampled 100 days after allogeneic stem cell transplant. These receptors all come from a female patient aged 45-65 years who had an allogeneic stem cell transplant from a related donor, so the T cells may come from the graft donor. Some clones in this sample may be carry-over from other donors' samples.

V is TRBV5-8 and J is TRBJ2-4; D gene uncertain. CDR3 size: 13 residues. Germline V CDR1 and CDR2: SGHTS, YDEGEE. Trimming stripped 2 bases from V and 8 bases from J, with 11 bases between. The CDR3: CASSFAGIDIQYF. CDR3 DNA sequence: TGTGCCAGCAGCTTCGCTGGTATAGACATTCAGTACTTC.

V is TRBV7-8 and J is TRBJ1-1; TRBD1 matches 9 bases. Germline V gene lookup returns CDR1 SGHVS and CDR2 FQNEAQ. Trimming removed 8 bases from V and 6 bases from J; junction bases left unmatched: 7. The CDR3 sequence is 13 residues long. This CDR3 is CASGQGNLAEAFF. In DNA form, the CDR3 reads TGTGCCAGCGGACAGGGGAATCTTGCTGAAGCTTTCTTT.